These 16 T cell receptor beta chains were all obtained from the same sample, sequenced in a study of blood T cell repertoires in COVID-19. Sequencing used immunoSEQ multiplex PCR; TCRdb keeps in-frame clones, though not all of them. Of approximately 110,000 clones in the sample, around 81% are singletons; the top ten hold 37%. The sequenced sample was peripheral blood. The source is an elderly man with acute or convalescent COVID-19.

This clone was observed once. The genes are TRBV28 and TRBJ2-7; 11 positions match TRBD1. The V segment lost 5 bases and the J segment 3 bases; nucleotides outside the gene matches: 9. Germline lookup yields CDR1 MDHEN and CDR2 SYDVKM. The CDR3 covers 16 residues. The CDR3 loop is CASSLYGTGGFYEQYF. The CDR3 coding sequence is TGTGCCAGCAGTCTATATGGGACAGGGGGTTTCTACGAGCAGTACTTC.

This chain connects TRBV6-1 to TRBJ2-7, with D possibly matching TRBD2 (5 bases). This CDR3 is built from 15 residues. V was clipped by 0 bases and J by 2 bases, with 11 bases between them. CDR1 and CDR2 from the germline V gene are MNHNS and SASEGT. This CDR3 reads CASSEALQRTYEQYF. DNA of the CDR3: TGTGCCAGCAGTGAAGCGCTACAGCGGACCTACGAGCAGTACTTC.

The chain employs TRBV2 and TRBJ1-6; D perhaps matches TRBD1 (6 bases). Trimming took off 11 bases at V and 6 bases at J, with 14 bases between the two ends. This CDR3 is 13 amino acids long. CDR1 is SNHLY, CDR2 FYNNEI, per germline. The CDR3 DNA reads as TGTGCCGGACACAGGGTCGGTAATTCACCCCTCCACTTT. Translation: CAGHRVGNSPLHF.

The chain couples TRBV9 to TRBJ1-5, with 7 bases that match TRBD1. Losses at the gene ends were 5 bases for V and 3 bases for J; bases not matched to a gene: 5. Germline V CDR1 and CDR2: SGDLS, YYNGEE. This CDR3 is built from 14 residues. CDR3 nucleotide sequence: TGTGCCAGCAGTATTGGGACAGCCAATCAGCCCCAGCATTTT. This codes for CASSIGTANQPQHF.

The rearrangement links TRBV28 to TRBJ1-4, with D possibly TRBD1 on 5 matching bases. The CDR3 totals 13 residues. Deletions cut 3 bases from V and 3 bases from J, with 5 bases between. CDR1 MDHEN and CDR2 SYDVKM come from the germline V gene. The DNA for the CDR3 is TGTGCCAGCAGTTTGACAGCTAATGAAAAACTGTTTTTT. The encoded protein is CASSLTANEKLFF. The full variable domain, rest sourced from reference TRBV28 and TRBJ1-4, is DVKVTQSSRYLVKRTGEKVFLECVQDMDHENMFWYRQDPGLGLRLIYFSYDVKMKEKGDIPEGYSVSREKKERFSLILESASTNQTSMYLCASSLTANEKLFFGSGTQLSVL.

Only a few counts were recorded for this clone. Written as DNA, the CDR3 is TGTGCCAGCAGCTACCTGGGAGCGGGAGGAGAGACCCAGTACTTC. The encoded protein is CASSYLGAGGETQYF. The J gene is TRBJ2-5, the V gene TRBV7-6, with 9 nucleotides matching TRBD2. After removal of 4 bases from V and 4 bases from J, the junction contained 7 bases not matched to a gene. CDR1 SGHVS and CDR2 FNYEAQ come from the germline V gene. This CDR3 has 15 amino acids.

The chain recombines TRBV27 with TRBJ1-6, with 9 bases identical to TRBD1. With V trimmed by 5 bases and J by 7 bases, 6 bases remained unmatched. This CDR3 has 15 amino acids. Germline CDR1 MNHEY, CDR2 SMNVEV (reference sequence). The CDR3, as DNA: TGTGCCAGCAGTAAAAACAGGGGGCGGAATTCACCCCTCCACTTT. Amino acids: CASSKNRGRNSPLHF.

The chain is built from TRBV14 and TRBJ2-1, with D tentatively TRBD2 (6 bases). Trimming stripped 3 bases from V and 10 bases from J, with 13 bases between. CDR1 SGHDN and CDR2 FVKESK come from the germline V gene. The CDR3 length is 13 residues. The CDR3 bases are TGTGCCAGCAGCCAGGACTACCTAAGCGAGCAGTTCTTC. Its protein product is CASSQDYLSEQFF.

The CDR3 reads CAIKVGTGQETQYF. The DNA for the CDR3 is TGTGCCATCAAAGTCGGAACAGGGCAAGAGACCCAGTACTTC. The V gene is TRBV10-3, the J gene TRBJ2-5; possibly TRBD1 for D (6 bases). CDR1 ENHRY and CDR2 SYGVKD come from the germline V gene. The CDR3 runs to 14 residues. V was clipped by 7 bases and J by 2 bases, with 14 bases between them.

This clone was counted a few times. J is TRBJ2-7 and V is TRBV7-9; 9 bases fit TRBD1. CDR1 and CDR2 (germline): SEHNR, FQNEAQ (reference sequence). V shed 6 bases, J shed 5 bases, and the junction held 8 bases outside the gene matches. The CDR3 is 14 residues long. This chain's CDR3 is CASSKQQGADEQYF. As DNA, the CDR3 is TGTGCCAGCAGTAAACAACAGGGGGCGGACGAGCAGTACTTC.

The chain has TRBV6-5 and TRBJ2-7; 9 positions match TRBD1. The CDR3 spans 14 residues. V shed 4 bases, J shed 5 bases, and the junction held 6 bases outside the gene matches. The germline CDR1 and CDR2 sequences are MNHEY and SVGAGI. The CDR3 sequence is CASSLTGGTDEQYF. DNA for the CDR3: TGTGCCAGCAGTTTGACAGGGGGGACGGACGAGCAGTACTTC.

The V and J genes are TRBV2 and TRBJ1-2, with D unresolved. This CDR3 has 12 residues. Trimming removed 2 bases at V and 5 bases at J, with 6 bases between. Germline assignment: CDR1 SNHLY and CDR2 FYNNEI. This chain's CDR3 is CASSESLYGYTF. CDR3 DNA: TGTGCCAGCAGTGAAAGCTTGTATGGCTACACCTTC.

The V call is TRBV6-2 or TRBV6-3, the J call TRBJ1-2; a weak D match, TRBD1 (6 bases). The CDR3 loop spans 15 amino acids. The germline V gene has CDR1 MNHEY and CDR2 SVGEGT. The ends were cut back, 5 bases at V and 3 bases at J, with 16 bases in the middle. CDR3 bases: TGTGCCAGCAGTGTGTACCGTACAGGGTACTATGGCTACACCTTC. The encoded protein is CASSVYRTGYYGYTF.

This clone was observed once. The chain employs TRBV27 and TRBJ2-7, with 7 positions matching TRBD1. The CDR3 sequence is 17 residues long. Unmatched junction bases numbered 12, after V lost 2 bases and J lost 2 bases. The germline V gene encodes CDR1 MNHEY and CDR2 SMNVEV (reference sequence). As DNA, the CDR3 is TGTGCCAGCAGTTTAGGGGCACCCGGACAGGACGCCTACGAGCAGTACTTC. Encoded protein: CASSLGAPGQDAYEQYF.

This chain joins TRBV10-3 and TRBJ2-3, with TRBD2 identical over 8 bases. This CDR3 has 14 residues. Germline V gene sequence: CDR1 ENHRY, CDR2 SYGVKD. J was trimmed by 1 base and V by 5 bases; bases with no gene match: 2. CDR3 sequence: CAISISGGTDTQYF. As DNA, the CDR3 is TGTGCCATCAGTATTAGCGGGGGCACAGATACGCAGTATTTT.

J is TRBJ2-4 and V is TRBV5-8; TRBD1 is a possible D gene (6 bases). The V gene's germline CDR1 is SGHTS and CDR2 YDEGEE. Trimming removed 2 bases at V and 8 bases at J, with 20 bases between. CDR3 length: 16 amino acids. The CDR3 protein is CASSFVGGGLKDIQYF. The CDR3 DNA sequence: TGTGCCAGCAGCTTCGTAGGTGGGGGCCTCAAGGACATTCAGTACTTC.